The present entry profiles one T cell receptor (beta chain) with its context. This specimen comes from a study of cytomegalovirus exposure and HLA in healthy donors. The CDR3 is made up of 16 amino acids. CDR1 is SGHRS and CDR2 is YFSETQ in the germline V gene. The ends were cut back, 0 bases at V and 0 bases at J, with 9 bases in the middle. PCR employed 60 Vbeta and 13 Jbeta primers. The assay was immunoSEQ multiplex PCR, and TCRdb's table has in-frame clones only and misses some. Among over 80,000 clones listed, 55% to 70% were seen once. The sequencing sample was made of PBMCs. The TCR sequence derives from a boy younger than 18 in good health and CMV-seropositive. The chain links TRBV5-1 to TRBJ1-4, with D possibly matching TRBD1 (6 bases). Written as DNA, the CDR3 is TGCGCCAGCAGCTTGGGGAGACAGGCAACTAATGAAAAACTGTTTTTT. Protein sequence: CASSLGRQATNEKLFF.